These 14 T cell receptor beta chains were all obtained from the same sample, sequenced in a study of response to subunit inactivated influenza vaccine listed by TCRdb under 2018. The library was prepared using RT-PCR. The instrument given in TCRdb is Illumina HiSeq 2500. Starting from the raw public reads, TCRdb applied fastp trimming at Q25, assembled clones with MiXCR and retained in-frame beta chains. Each CDR3 protein appears once, grouped with its most common genes and DNA. For this sample there are about half a million distinct CDR3 sequences; 25% appear just once. The ten largest make up approximately 2% of the sample. The sample was CD4+ T cells sorted from PBMCs, taken 5 to 6 days after vaccination. The receptors shown here come from a man aged 50-59 years who received an inactivated influenza vaccine. Donor details come from another sample of the same person, matched by shared clones.

V usage is TRBV10-3 and J usage is TRBJ2-1; 10 bases fit TRBD2. The CDR3 is made up of 15 amino acids. Germline V gene data show CDR1 as ENHRY and CDR2 as SYGVKD. Losses at the gene ends were 10 bases for V and 6 bases for J; bases not matched to a gene: 12. DNA of the CDR3: TGTGCCACCGGGGCTAGCGGGAGAAGTGGCAATGAGCAGTTCTTC. It translates to CATGASGRSGNEQFF.

This clonotype was seen a few times. The rearrangement uses TRBV5-4 and TRBJ2-5; D is unresolved. V was clipped by 1 base and J by 1 base, with 8 bases between them. CDR3 length: 14 amino acids. Germline values: CDR1 SGHNT, CDR2 YYREEE (reference sequence). The CDR3, as DNA: TGTGCCAGCAGCTTGTCTCACTCCCAAGAGACCCAGTACTTC. Translated: CASSLSHSQETQYF.

The J gene is TRBJ2-1, the V gene TRBV20-1, with 9 bases aligning to TRBD2. Germline V gives CDR1 DFQATT, CDR2 SNEGSKA (reference sequence). V lost 3 bases and J lost 4; bases outside the gene matches: 7. This CDR3 comprises 15 residues. The CDR3 bases are TGCAGTGCTAGTCCCGCTAGCGGGGAGTACAATGAGCAGTTCTTC. This sequence encodes CSASPASGEYNEQFF.

This clonotype occurred many times. This chain uses TRBV3-1 with TRBJ2-7, with 7 bases that match TRBD1. CDR3 size: 13 residues. The ends lost 1 base at V and 9 bases at J; junction bases unmatched: 6. The germline CDR1 and CDR2 sequences are LGHDT and YNNKEL (reference sequence). The CDR3 DNA reads TGTGCCAGCAGCCAAGGAGGAACAGGGGCGCAGTACTTC. Amino acid sequence: CASSQGGTGAQYF.

In its sample, this clonotype was seen a few times. The V and J genes are TRBV6-2 or TRBV6-3 and TRBJ1-2, with TRBD1 matching over 9 bases. Trimming removed 0 bases from V and 2 bases from J; junction bases left unmatched: 4. Germline CDR1 reads MNHEY; CDR2 reads SVGEGT. CDR3 length: 16 residues. The CDR3: CASSYSPGQGNYGYTF. The CDR3 region has the DNA TGTGCCAGCAGTTACTCACCGGGACAGGGAAACTATGGCTACACCTTC.

The genes are TRBV5-1 and TRBJ1-2, with 7 bases that match TRBD1. V was clipped by 3 bases and J by 0 bases; unmatched bases: 5. The length of the CDR3 is 15 residues. Looked up from germline, CDR1 is SGHRS and CDR2 is YFSETQ. The CDR3: CASSSWDRTNYGYTF. In nucleotides, the CDR3 is TGCGCCAGCAGCTCGTGGGACAGAACTAACTATGGCTACACCTTC.

This clonotype came up a few times. The chain has TRBV10-3 and TRBJ2-5; no firm D call. The V gene lost 3 bases and the J gene lost 2 bases, with 10 bases spanning the gap. CDR3 length: 14 residues. CDR1 is ENHRY, CDR2 SYGVKD, per germline. CDR3 residues: CAISDGGGQETQYF. The CDR3 nucleotides read TGTGCCATCAGTGATGGCGGCGGACAAGAGACCCAGTACTTC.

The chain links TRBV24-1 to TRBJ1-5, with D uncertain. Germline V gene sequence: CDR1 KGHDR, CDR2 SFDVKD. Trimming pared 3 bases from V and 4 bases from J, leaving 6 bases between. This CDR3 spans 13 amino acids. CDR3 in DNA: TGTGCCACCAGTGATGTAGGGAATCAGCCCCAGCATTTT. Its translation: CATSDVGNQPQHF.

This clonotype was observed a few times. The chain couples TRBV12-3 or TRBV12-4 to TRBJ2-2; the match to TRBD2 covers 9 bases. This CDR3 spans 14 amino acids. V lost 2 bases, J lost 6 bases, and 1 base stayed unmatched. The CDR3 DNA follows: TGTGCCAGCAGTTTATCTAGCGGGGCCGGGGAGCTGTTTTTT. This encodes CASSLSSGAGELFF.

This clonotype was observed many times. The V and J genes are TRBV5-8 and TRBJ1-5; D is uncertain. This CDR3 is 13 amino acids long. Trimming left V 0 bases short and J 2 bases short, with 3 bases between. Germline V gives CDR1 SGHTS, CDR2 YDEGEE. The CDR3 protein is CASSLVGNQPQHF. The DNA for the CDR3 is TGTGCCAGCAGCTTGGTCGGCAATCAGCCCCAGCATTTT.

In its sample, this clonotype was seen once. The chain recombines TRBV27 with TRBJ1-2; 7 nucleotides line up with TRBD1. CDR3 size: 15 residues. V lost 0 bases to trimming and J lost 6 bases; unmatched junction nucleotides: 7. Germline assignment: CDR1 MNHEY and CDR2 SMNVEV (reference sequence). In nucleotides, the CDR3 is TGTGCCAGCAGTTTATCTCCGAGGGGGCGGAATGGCTACACCTTC. Its protein is CASSLSPRGRNGYTF.

This clonotype appeared a few times. The chain employs TRBV4-3 and TRBJ2-2; 8 bases align to TRBD1. After removal of 4 bases from V and 3 bases from J, the junction contained 4 bases not matched to a gene. Germline V gives CDR1 LGHNA, CDR2 YSLEER. This CDR3 region has 15 residues. The CDR3 region is CASSLMTGDTGELFF. The CDR3, as DNA: TGCGCCAGCAGCCTGATGACAGGGGACACCGGGGAGCTGTTTTTT.

The sample holds many counts of this clonotype. The chain joins TRBV29-1 to TRBJ2-1; D perhaps matches TRBD2 (6 bases). There are 11 residues in the CDR3. The V gene's germline CDR1 is SQVTM and CDR2 ANQGSEA. The V gene lost 3 bases and the J gene lost 12 bases, with 12 bases spanning the gap. As DNA, the CDR3 is TGCAGCGTTGACGGTGGGGGAGGGCAGTTCTTC. Translating gives CSVDGGGGQFF.

The chain's CDR3 is CASSLVPEQETQYF. In DNA, the CDR3 is TGTGCCAGCAGCTTGGTCCCCGAGCAAGAGACCCAGTACTTC. The chain carries TRBV5-6 and TRBJ2-5; D is undetermined. The germline CDR1 and CDR2 sequences are SGHDT and YYEEEE. With 0 bases removed from V and 2 bases from J, the gap between germline ends came to 8 bases. The CDR3 has 14 amino acids.